The 13 T cell receptor beta chains presented below share a single source sample, sequenced in a study of blood T cell repertoires in COVID-19. Profiled with immunoSEQ multiplex PCR; TCRdb holds only in-frame clones, not every one. The sample has some 250,000 clones, roughly 84% seen once. The sample taken for sequencing was peripheral blood. These receptors originate from a man aged 50 to 60 with active or convalescent COVID-19.

The chain employs TRBV18 and TRBJ2-3; 8 bases map to TRBD1. The V and J ends lost 4 bases and 2 bases, in that order; junction bases with no gene match: 5. The CDR3 covers 15 residues. The V gene's germline CDR1 is KGHSH and CDR2 LQKENI. In nucleotides, the CDR3 is TGTGCCAGCTCACGAGACAGGGGATCCACAGATACGCAGTATTTT. Translated: CASSRDRGSTDTQYF.

This chain uses TRBV18 with TRBJ1-5, with D tentatively TRBD1 (5 bases). Per the germline V gene, CDR1 is KGHSH and CDR2 is LQKENI. The CDR3 has 14 residues. V lost 3 bases and J 5 bases, leaving 11 bases between the germline ends. The CDR3 coding sequence is TGTGCCAGCTCACCGCAGGGTAGGGATCAGCCCCAGCATTTT. Protein: CASSPQGRDQPQHF.

This clone has only one observation. This chain's CDR3 is CASSVVVSPLHF. The CDR3, as DNA: TGTGCCAGCAGCGTAGTAGTATCACCCCTCCACTTT. The chain recombines TRBV9 with TRBJ1-6, with no clear D. The CDR3 spans 12 residues. The germline gives CDR1 SGDLS, CDR2 YYNGEE. Trimming shortened V by 0 bases and J by 10 bases, and 5 bases separated the two germline ends.

Concerning this clone itself: The junction shows a germline mismatch at one end, possibly a read error. The chain links TRBV30 to TRBJ2-7; weak D call: TRBD1 (6 bases). The CDR3 is 14 amino acids. Germline V gene data show CDR1 as GTSNPN and CDR2 as SVGIG (reference sequence). CDR3 amino acids: CAWSGTVSSSEQYF. The DNA for the CDR3 is TGTGCCTGGAGTGGGACAGTTTCCTCCTCCGAGCAGTACTTC.

The V and J genes are TRBV27 and TRBJ1-4; D possibly corresponds to TRBD1 (6 bases). The CDR3 is 14 amino acids. Germline-derived CDR1 and CDR2 are MNHEY and SMNVEV (reference sequence). V lost 5 bases and J 9 bases, leaving 16 bases between the germline ends. In DNA form, the CDR3 reads TGTGCCAGCAGTATGACAGGCGGTGGTAAAAAACTGTTTTTT. Residues: CASSMTGGGKKLFF.

Written as DNA, the CDR3 is TGTGCCAGCAACCCGGGACACAGCTACGAGCAGTACTTC. Its protein product is CASNPGHSYEQYF. The rearrangement joins TRBV6-2 or TRBV6-3 to TRBJ2-7; tentative D call: TRBD1 (6 bases). The CDR3 has 13 residues. The germline CDR1 and CDR2 sequences are MNHEY and SVGEGT. Trimming cost V 7 bases and J 3 bases, with 13 bases left between them.

CDR3 in amino acids: CASSYTSGGTDTQYF. The CDR3 DNA sequence: TGTGCCAGCAGTTATACTAGCGGGGGTACAGATACGCAGTATTTT. The gene calls are TRBV6-5 and TRBJ2-3, with 11 bases that match TRBD2. There are 15 residues in the CDR3. From germline, CDR1 is MNHEY and CDR2 SVGAGI. J gave up 3 bases and V 3 bases, and 2 bases lay outside the gene matches.

This rearrangement joins TRBV7-3 to TRBJ2-2, with TRBD1 identical over 8 bases. Trimming took 2 bases from V and 7 from J; bases not matched to a gene: 6. This CDR3 region has 15 residues. Germline CDR1 and CDR2: SGHTA and FQGTGA. The CDR3 reads CASSLGTGLVGELFF. The CDR3 DNA reads as TGTGCCAGCAGCTTAGGGACAGGCCTTGTCGGGGAGCTGTTTTTT.

The chain is built from TRBV28 and TRBJ1-5; 7 bases map to TRBD1. The CDR3 extends over 14 amino acids. V was clipped by 7 bases and J by 1 base; unmatched bases: 4. Germline assignment: CDR1 MDHEN and CDR2 SYDVKM. In DNA, the CDR3 is TGTGCCAGCAAAGACAGGGTAAGCAATCAGCCCCAGCATTTT. Its protein product is CASKDRVSNQPQHF.

V gene TRBV6-1 combines with J gene TRBJ2-1; D unclear. The V gene lost 0 bases and the J gene lost 6 bases, with 6 bases spanning the gap. This CDR3 contains 13 residues. Germline lookup yields CDR1 MNHNS and CDR2 SASEGT. CDR3 region: CASSEAPFNEQFF. The CDR3 DNA sequence: TGTGCCAGCAGTGAAGCCCCGTTCAATGAGCAGTTCTTC.

The chain is built from TRBV5-8 and TRBJ2-1; 7 nucleotides agree with TRBD1. CDR1 is SGHTS, CDR2 YDEGEE, per germline. The V segment lost 4 bases and the J segment 5 bases; nucleotides outside the gene matches: 6. This CDR3 is built from 14 residues. The CDR3, as DNA: TGTGCCAGCAGCGTATGGACAGGCCACAATGAGCAGTTCTTC. This codes for CASSVWTGHNEQFF. The entire variable domain, with the rest obtained from reference TRBV5-8 and TRBJ2-1, is as follows: EAGVTQSPTHLIKTRGQQATLRCSPISGHTSVYWYQQALGLGLQFLLWYDEGEERNRGNFPPRFSGRQFPNYSSELNVNALELEDSALYLCASSVWTGHNEQFFGPGTRLTVL.

The chain recombines TRBV5-1 with TRBJ2-5; D is ambiguous. This CDR3 region has 14 residues. Germline V gives CDR1 SGHRS, CDR2 YFSETQ. V was shortened by 0 bases and J by 5 bases, with 11 bases between the two germline ends. CDR3 in amino acids: CASSLARRSETQYF. As DNA, the CDR3 is TGCGCCAGCAGCTTGGCCAGGCGATCGGAGACCCAGTACTTC. The full variable domain, with the rest looked up from reference TRBV5-1 and TRBJ2-5, is KAGVTQTPRYLIKTRGQQVTLSCSPISGHRSVSWYQQTPGQGLQFLFEYFSETQRNKGNFPGRFSGRQFSNSRSEMNVSTLELGDSALYLCASSLARRSETQYFGPGTRLLVL.

The chain is built from TRBV7-9 and TRBJ2-5; 7 nucleotides align to TRBD1. The CDR3 has 15 amino acids. CDR1 is SEHNR, CDR2 FQNEAQ, per germline (reference sequence). V trimming: 5 bases; J trimming: 2 bases; junction bases outside the gene matches: 8. The CDR3 protein is CASSTGQFNQETQYF. The DNA of the CDR3 is TGTGCCAGCAGCACGGGACAGTTTAATCAAGAGACCCAGTACTTC.